This T cell receptor (beta chain) comes out of a study of cytomegalovirus exposure and HLA in healthy donors (dated by TCRdb to about 2017). Context from the whole study: An earlier analysis of more than 550 of the donors reported about 260 Gb of sequence data and around 100 million unique TCR beta sequences obtained from about 179 million T cells. An early release covering approximately 600 HLA-typed donors comprised 250 to 350 gigabases of sequencing data and tens of millions of unique TCR sequences. The genetic ancestry cluster associated with self-reported Caucasian donors included 81% of the 300 to 450 genotyped donors. The study aimed to test whether cataloging public T cell receptors could reveal signatures of past pathogen exposure. Using immunosequencing, the study profiled T cell repertoires from about 650 subjects and related those repertoires to cytomegalovirus serostatus. In addition to the first cohort of approximately 650 subjects, a separate validation cohort of about 120 different subjects was used. The study combined high-throughput TCR immunosequencing, statistical association of individual TCRs with disease status, and machine learning to predict cytomegalovirus infection status. In a later analysis, previously published TCR beta repertoires from roughly 710 donors were re-analyzed and high-resolution HLA genotyping was added so that TCR occurrence patterns could be studied. Rather than using new phenotypic data, the later analysis identified candidate immune exposures from TCR beta sequences and from how often those sequences occurred across donors. To decide whether each TCR beta V gene segment behaved as functional or pseudogenic, an earlier analysis of approximately 590 of the donors relied on high-throughput TCR beta sequencing. Donor age, sex, ethnicity and CMV serostatus were collected together with the repertoire data. Genome-wide SNP genotypes for about 60% of the roughly 670 donors were used in a later genetic analysis, which treated that subset as a discovery cohort. All discovery cohort repertoires had been generated using a single sequencing platform. HLA typing covered class I and class II loci at four-digit resolution. Typing coverage differed by locus: A, B, C, DRB1 and DQB1 were typed in roughly 629-630 donors, DQA1 in 522, DPA1 in around 580, and DPB1 in around 490. Because of strong linkage in the cohort, 4 to 6 DR-DQ haplotypes were treated as single units for association and clustering. Among a few hundred genotyped donors of the cohort, an average of around 240,000 unique TCR beta nucleotide sequences were sequenced per donor, around 20% of them non-productive. General findings and caveats noted by the study authors: A total of 150 or so TCR beta chains were listed by the study as associated with cytomegalovirus. V-gene and J-gene trimming of TCR beta chains was associated with a missense DCLRE1C variant in a later genetic analysis, and the association was replicated in an independent cohort. Because counts were too low, roughly 16 rarely observed V segments, including chromosome 9 orphons, were excluded from the earlier analysis of 500 to 700 of the donors. In both the original and validation cohorts, the classifier was reported to diagnose cytomegalovirus status with high specificity and sensitivity. According to a later genetic analysis, donors in an Asian-associated ancestry cluster had fewer N-insertions in productive TCRs than the roughly 670-donor mean. The 87-base-pair reads could not distinguish some IMGT-functional V segments, including TRBV6-2 and TRBV6-3, so those segments were excluded. Because HLA typing was missing for some donors at each locus, association tests included only the typed subset. A later analysis reported that several top co-occurrence clusters appeared linked to parvovirus B19, influenza, CMV and Epstein-Barr virus. Strong co-occurrence of HLA alleles, especially DR and DQ, made assigning TCR associations to individual alleles difficult. Only TCR beta chains were sequenced in this cohort, and the absence of alpha or paired-chain data limited detectable features. According to a later analysis, most CMV-associated TCR beta chains appeared to be HLA-restricted, and the HLA associations seemed to be driven largely by CMV exposure. A group of highly shared sequence variants was considered likely to be a technical artifact of the sequencing pipeline. In a later analysis, the rate of TCR association differed among HLA loci, with DRB1 alleles having the most associated TCRs and HLA-C alleles having the fewest. CMV serostatus was the only immune exposure information available for the cohort. Linkage disequilibrium might explain the correlated functional status among segregating V segments, but an unknown experimental factor could not be excluded. A further reported finding was that TCR beta sequences accurately predicted the HLA-A and HLA-B alleles for most subjects in the first cohort. A few of the identified cytomegalovirus-associated TCR beta chains were confirmed in vitro to be specific for cytomegalovirus antigens. Most TCR sequences were observed very rarely across donors, whereas some public TCRs were present in many individuals. In a later analysis, HLA-associated TCR beta chains were found to be more clonally expanded and to have lower generation probabilities than equally common non-associated chains. Broadly in line with IMGT annotations, most TCR beta V segments showed up in productive rearrangements about 87% or about 30% of the time in an earlier analysis of some 590 of the donors. The presence/absence analyses assumed that sequencing depth was roughly uniform across donors, and that assumption may not be true. The authors suggested that the approach could potentially be generalized to other disease states and immunological phenotypes. Specific HLA alleles were associated with more than 15,000 TCR beta sequences at a false discovery rate of 0.05 in a later analysis.

The cohort comprised fewer than 700 healthy bone marrow donors. At the time of sampling, all cohort members were nominally healthy, though unrecorded immune exposures were likely present. The donor was CMV seronegative and belonged to the group of 352 seronegative cohort members. A peripheral blood sample was provided by each donor, and peripheral blood mononuclear cells were used for TCR beta sequencing. The Qiagen DNeasy Blood Extraction Kit was used to extract genomic DNA from the blood cell samples. V is cut back by 0 bases and J by 8 bases, with 12 bases in the junction unmatched. For CDR1 and CDR2, the germline V gene (reference sequence) lists LNHNV and YYDKDF. Spanning cysteine to phenylalanine, the CDR3 consists of 17 amino acids. Only the CDR3 DNA is retained, 51 bases long and in frame from the first base. The library was prepared using the immunoSEQ multiplex PCR assay. A mixture of 60 forward primers for TCR Vbeta segments and 13 reverse primers for TCR Jbeta segments was used in the multiplex PCR. A multiplex PCR assay on genomic DNA amplified the CDR3 region of rearranged TCR beta genes. Amplified TCR beta libraries were sequenced as 87-base-pair reads on the Illumina HiSeq System. In the source study's methods: A later analysis tallied some 79 million unique TCR beta chains across the 666 repertoires, and about 12 million of those chains were shared by two or more donors. Raw reads were error-corrected and collapsed into unique sequences with a nearest-neighbor algorithm that merged closely related sequences to remove PCR and sequencing errors. To assign V, D and J gene segments, CDR3 sequences were aligned to IMGT reference sequences. For a sequence to be retained, a match of at least six nucleotides was required to both a V gene segment and a J gene segment. A rearrangement was called productive if the CDR3 had no stop codons and remained in frame with V and J, and every other rearrangement was called non-productive. Following IMGT convention, CDR3 was defined as the stretch from the second conserved V-encoded cysteine to the conserved J-encoded phenylalanine. The earlier analysis of approximately 590 of the donors excluded any sequence lacking an unambiguous match to a single V gene segment. In an earlier analysis of several hundred of the donors, V segments were called functional above 56.7% productive rearrangements and were called segregating when the between-donor standard deviation exceeded 5%. A statistical classification framework was built to diagnose cytomegalovirus status from the catalog of TCR beta chain sequences. V and J gene assignment, in a later analysis, came from comparing TCR nucleotide sequences with IMGT/GENE-DB human TR gene sequences. A later analysis assigned CDR3 sequences and most-parsimonious VDJ recombination scenarios with the TCRdist pipeline. A later analysis defined each TCR beta chain by its CDR3 amino acid sequence plus V-gene family, and excluded reads lacking a unique V-gene family. In a later analysis, 450 to 600 highly shared, low-generation-probability nucleotide sequences were removed to address suspected cross-contamination and a sequencing artifact. In a later analysis, a clonal expansion index for each public chain was calculated from normalized within-repertoire ranks of inferred template counts. In a later analysis, generation probabilities were computed using a VDJ recombination model fitted to out-of-frame rearrangements, and the results were checked against IGoR. In a later analysis, hypergeometric tests were used to score TCR-TCR, TCR-HLA and TCR-CMV co-occurrence, with a repertoire-size bias correction applied to TCR pairs. False discovery rates were estimated in a later analysis by permuting HLA or CMV assignments 20 times. In a later analysis, co-occurring TCRs were grouped using DBSCAN, with TCRdist sequence similarity added in when clustering inside HLA-allele-positive subsets. For co-occurrence clustering, repertoires with fewer than 30,000 or more than 120,000 public chains were excluded, along with a handful of repertoires with anomalous nucleotide sharing. TCRdb limited this immuneACCESS table to in-frame rearrangements with V and J called. A share of clones is missing; checked studies link under half to unresolved V genes, and the rest is unexplained. V and J calls and clone size are those listed in that table; D and trimming were worked out from the DNA. Here the sample has 150,000 to 200,000 clones; over 60% occur a single time. Jointly, the top ten make up about 1% of the sample.

Concerning this clone: This clone's antigen is unknown. It has no much larger one-base neighbor in the sample; base qualities were not kept.

The V and J genes are TRBV15 and TRBJ2-1; the junction holds 8 bases that match TRBD2. This TCR came from a woman aged 40 to 50 in good health and CMV-seronegative. Specimen: PBMCs. The base sequence is TGTGCCACCAGCAGAGATCAAGGAGCGGGAGCAGGACATGAGCAGTTCTTC. Its translation is CATSRDQGAGAGHEQFF.